Listed here are 20 T cell receptor beta chains from one sample, sequenced in a study of blood T cell repertoires in COVID-19. Assay: immunoSEQ multiplex PCR; the TCRdb copy retains only in-frame clones and omits some. The profile shows over 150,000 clones, around 84% of them singletons. Sequencing used peripheral blood. These TCRs come from a human donor in a cohort sampled during active COVID-19.

The chain joins TRBV19 to TRBJ2-1; 8 bases map to TRBD2. This CDR3 region has 14 residues. Germline CDR1 LNHDA, CDR2 SQIVND (reference sequence). V gave up 6 bases and J gave up 10 bases; unmatched junction bases: 11. The CDR3 DNA reads TGTGCCAGTAGGCCTAGCGGGTCGGTGCGGGAGCAGTTCTTC. Translation gives CASRPSGSVREQFF.

A note on this clone: The sample holds other DNA sequences that translate to the same CDR3. The chain recombines TRBV4-1 with TRBJ2-1; D ambiguous. V lost 4 bases and J lost 1, with 8 bases in between. The CDR3 totals 14 residues. Germline V CDR1 and CDR2: MGHRA, YSYEKL. The CDR3 region has the DNA TGCGCCAGCAGCCCCGACTCGTCCTACAATGAGCAGTTCTTC. This sequence encodes CASSPDSSYNEQFF.

This chain joins TRBV6-1 and TRBJ2-3; TRBD1 matches at 8 bases. J gave up 3 bases and V 4 bases, and 9 bases lay outside the gene matches. Germline V gene lookup returns CDR1 MNHNS and CDR2 SASEGT. CDR3 size: 16 residues. CDR3 loop: CASSGVAGQGTDTQYF. The CDR3 coding sequence is TGTGCCAGCAGTGGAGTCGCAGGACAGGGAACAGATACGCAGTATTTT.

The V gene is TRBV19, the J gene TRBJ2-1; D perhaps matches TRBD1 (5 bases). The CDR3 is made up of 11 amino acids. V was trimmed by 6 bases and J by 12 bases, leaving 12 bases between them. The V gene's germline CDR1 is LNHDA and CDR2 SQIVND (reference sequence). In nucleotides, the CDR3 is TGTGCCAGTAGCATTGGGGCCTGGCAGTTCTTC. This translates into CASSIGAWQFF.

The CDR3: CAWSARIAASGRHEQYF. CDR3 DNA sequence: TGTGCCTGGAGTGCCAGGATAGCGGCTAGCGGGAGGCACGAGCAGTACTTC. The rearrangement links TRBV30 to TRBJ2-7; 11 bases are a match to TRBD2. CDR1 GTSNPN and CDR2 SVGIG come from the germline V gene (reference sequence). The length of the CDR3 is 17 residues. Losses at the gene ends were 1 base for V and 5 bases for J; bases not matched to a gene: 13.

CDR3 residues: CASSLRQGADEQFF. CDR3 DNA: TGTGCCAGCAGTTTACGACAGGGGGCTGATGAGCAGTTCTTC. The V call is TRBV27, the J call TRBJ2-1; TRBD1 agrees at 10 bases. CDR1 MNHEY and CDR2 SMNVEV come from the germline V gene (reference sequence). The CDR3 has 14 residues. V lost 2 bases, J lost 8 bases, and 3 bases stayed unmatched.

This chain joins TRBV18 and TRBJ2-4; perhaps TRBD1 as D (5 bases). Germline loops: CDR1 KGHSH, CDR2 LQKENI. V was trimmed by 0 bases and J by 8 bases, leaving 14 bases between them. The CDR3 spans 15 residues. The CDR3 region is CASSPPGQGIYIQYF. The CDR3 DNA reads as TGTGCCAGCTCACCACCGGGTCAGGGTATCTACATTCAGTACTTC.

This clone was seen just once. The chain has TRBV5-4 and TRBJ1-3; D remains ambiguous. Trimming took off 3 bases at V and 0 bases at J, with 10 bases between the two ends. From germline, CDR1 is SGHNT and CDR2 YYREEE (reference sequence). There are 15 residues in the CDR3. The CDR3 DNA reads as TGTGCCAGCAGCTCCTGGGAGAGCTCTGGAAACACCATATATTTT. Protein: CASSSWESSGNTIYF.

A few counts support this clone. The chain links TRBV7-9 to TRBJ2-7; D perhaps matches TRBD2 (6 bases). CDR3 length equals 14 residues. Germline CDR1 reads SEHNR; CDR2 reads FQNEAQ (reference sequence). Between the trimmed V and J ends, which lost 5 bases and 1 base, there was a span of 12 bases. The DNA for the CDR3 is TGTGCCAGCAGCCCTTCTAGCGTATCCTACGAGCAGTACTTC. Translated: CASSPSSVSYEQYF.

The chain links TRBV7-9 to TRBJ2-1, with TRBD2 identical over 8 bases. The CDR3 covers 15 residues. Germline CDR1 and CDR2: SEHNR and FQNEAQ (reference sequence). The V gene end was trimmed by 7 bases and the J gene end by 5 bases; junction bases not matched to a gene: 10. The CDR3 region is CASNEEVAGNNEQFF. Written as DNA, the CDR3 is TGTGCCAGCAACGAGGAGGTAGCGGGAAACAATGAGCAGTTCTTC.

The V and J genes are TRBV30 and TRBJ2-7, with D perhaps TRBD1 (5 bases). Germline CDR1 reads GTSNPN; CDR2 reads SVGIG (reference sequence). V was clipped by 3 bases and J by 6 bases, with 15 bases between them. The CDR3 covers 13 residues. This chain's CDR3 is CAWRGPRALEQYF. In nucleotides, the CDR3 is TGTGCCTGGAGGGGGCCCCGGGCCCTCGAGCAGTACTTC.

This clone was seen only once. The chain uses TRBV7-2 and TRBJ1-1; no clear D gene. This CDR3 is 14 amino acids long. In germline, CDR1 is SGHTA, CDR2 FQGNSA. V lost 5 bases, J lost 5 bases, and 15 bases lay in between. Here the CDR3 reads CASSIDFTRTEAFF. In DNA, the CDR3 is TGTGCCAGCAGCATCGACTTCACCCGGACTGAAGCTTTCTTT.

This chain connects TRBV4-2 to TRBJ2-6; D gene unclear. Trimming shortened V by 0 bases and J by 2 bases, and 5 bases separated the two germline ends. Germline V gene sequence: CDR1 LGHNA, CDR2 YNFKEQ. CDR3 length: 15 residues. The CDR3 spells CASSQEATGANVLTF. The CDR3 region has the DNA TGTGCCAGCAGCCAAGAGGCCACTGGGGCCAACGTCCTGACTTTC.

This clone was observed a handful of times. Other DNA sequences of this sample code for an identical CDR3. V and J are TRBV19 and TRBJ2-7, with 7 bases aligning to TRBD2. CDR1 is LNHDA and CDR2 is SQIVND in the germline V gene (reference sequence). The CDR3 runs to 13 residues. Trimming took 1 base from V and 5 from J; bases not matched to a gene: 2. CDR3 bases: TGTGCCAGTAGTATAGGGCTAGCGGACGAGCAGTACTTC. This gives the protein CASSIGLADEQYF.

Only one count was recorded for this clone. The chain recombines TRBV27 with TRBJ2-1, with 8 bases matching TRBD1. The CDR3 contains 15 residues. J was trimmed by 3 bases and V by 6 bases; bases with no gene match: 7. CDR1 is MNHEY, CDR2 SMNVEV, per germline (reference sequence). The CDR3 DNA is TGTGCCAGCAGGAGGGGACAGGTGAGCTACAATGAGCAGTTCTTC. Its translation is CASRRGQVSYNEQFF.

This rearrangement joins TRBV25-1 to TRBJ2-7; tentatively, D is TRBD1 (6 bases). V lost 3 bases and J lost 0, with 12 bases in between. The CDR3 spans 15 residues. Germline CDR1 reads MGHDK; CDR2 reads SYGVNS. The DNA for the CDR3 is TGTGCCAGCAGTGACCCCAGGGGAAGCTCCTACGAGCAGTACTTC. Translation: CASSDPRGSSYEQYF.

J is TRBJ1-1 and V is TRBV7-9; 12 bases fit TRBD1. The CDR3 has 18 amino acids. With 6 bases clipped from V and 4 bases from J, the junction kept 15 bases outside the gene matches. Per germline, CDR1 SEHNR and CDR2 FQNEAQ (reference sequence). CDR3 DNA sequence: TGTGCCAGCAGAAACCCGTCCGGGACAGGGGGCGCATTCACTGAAGCTTTCTTT. The encoded protein is CASRNPSGTGGAFTEAFF. The entire variable domain, with the rest obtained from reference TRBV7-9 and TRBJ1-1, is as follows: DTGVSQNPRHKITKRGQNVTFRCDPISEHNRLYWYRQTLGQGPEFLTYFQNEAQLEKSRLLSDRFSAERPKGSFSTLEIQRTEQGDSAMYLCASRNPSGTGGAFTEAFFGQGTRLTVV.

The gene calls are TRBV3-1 (or the pseudogene TRBV3-2) and TRBJ2-7, with 8 bases matching TRBD1. The junction had 3 bases not matched to a gene; V was cut back by 4 bases and J by 4 bases. This CDR3 is 13 amino acids long. In germline, CDR1 is LGHDT, CDR2 YNNKEL (reference sequence). Written as DNA, the CDR3 is TGTGCCAGCAGCCCAGGACAGGGATACGAGCAGTACTTC. This translates into CASSPGQGYEQYF.

The chain couples TRBV5-6 to TRBJ1-5; D is undetermined. V lost 1 base, J lost 0 bases, and 8 bases lay in between. CDR3 length: 15 amino acids. Germline CDR1 reads SGHDT; CDR2 reads YYEEEE. CDR3 in amino acids: CASSLNSHSNQPQHF. The CDR3 DNA sequence: TGTGCCAGCAGCTTGAACAGCCATAGCAATCAGCCCCAGCATTTT.

The chain links TRBV5-6 to TRBJ2-7; D is perhaps TRBD1 (6 bases). The V end was cut by 4 bases, the J end by 5 bases, with 19 bases between. Germline assignment: CDR1 SGHDT and CDR2 YYEEEE. CDR3 length equals 15 residues. The CDR3 spells CASSPHPRGRNEQYF. In nucleotides, the CDR3 is TGTGCCAGCAGCCCCCACCCCAGGGGCAGGAACGAGCAGTACTTC.